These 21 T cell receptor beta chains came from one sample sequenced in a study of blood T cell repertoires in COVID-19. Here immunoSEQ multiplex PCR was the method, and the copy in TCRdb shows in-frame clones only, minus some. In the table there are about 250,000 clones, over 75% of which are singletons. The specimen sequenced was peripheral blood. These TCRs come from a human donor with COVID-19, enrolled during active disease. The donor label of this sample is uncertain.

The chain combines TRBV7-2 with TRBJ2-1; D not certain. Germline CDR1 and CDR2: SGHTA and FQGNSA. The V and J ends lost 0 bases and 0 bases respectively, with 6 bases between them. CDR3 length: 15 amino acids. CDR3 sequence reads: CASSLAHSSYNEQFF. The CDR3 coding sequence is TGTGCCAGCAGCTTAGCACACAGCTCCTACAATGAGCAGTTCTTC.

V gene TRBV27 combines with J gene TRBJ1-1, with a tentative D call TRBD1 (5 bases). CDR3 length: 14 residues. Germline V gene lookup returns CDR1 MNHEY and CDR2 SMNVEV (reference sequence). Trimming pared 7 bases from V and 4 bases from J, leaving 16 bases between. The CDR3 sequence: CASTPGRGGTEAFF. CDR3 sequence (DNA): TGTGCCAGCACCCCTGGTAGGGGTGGCACTGAAGCTTTCTTT.

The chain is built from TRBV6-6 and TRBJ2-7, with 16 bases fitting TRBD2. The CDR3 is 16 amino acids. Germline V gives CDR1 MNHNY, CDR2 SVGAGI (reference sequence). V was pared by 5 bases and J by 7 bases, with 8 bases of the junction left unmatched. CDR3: CASSPRRGLAGGEQYF. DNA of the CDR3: TGTGCCAGCAGTCCACGGAGGGGACTAGCGGGAGGGGAGCAGTACTTC.

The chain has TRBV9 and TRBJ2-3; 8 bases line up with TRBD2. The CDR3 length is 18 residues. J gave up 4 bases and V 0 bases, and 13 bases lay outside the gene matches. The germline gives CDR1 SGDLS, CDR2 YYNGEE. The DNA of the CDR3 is TGTGCCAGCAGCGTAGGGGTTTCTAGGACTAGCCGATCAGATACGCAGTATTTT. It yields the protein CASSVGVSRTSRSDTQYF.

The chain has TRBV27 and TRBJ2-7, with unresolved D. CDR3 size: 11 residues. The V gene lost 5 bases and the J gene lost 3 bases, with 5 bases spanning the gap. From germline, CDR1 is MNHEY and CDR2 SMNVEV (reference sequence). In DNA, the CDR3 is TGTGCCAGCAGTCCGTACTACGAGCAGTACTTC. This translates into CASSPYYEQYF.

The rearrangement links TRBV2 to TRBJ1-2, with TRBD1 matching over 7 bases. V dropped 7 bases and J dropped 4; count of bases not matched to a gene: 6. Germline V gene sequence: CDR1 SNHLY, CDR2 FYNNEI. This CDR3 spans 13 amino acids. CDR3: CASTLYRGYGYTF. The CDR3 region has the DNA TGTGCCAGCACGTTGTACAGGGGCTATGGCTACACCTTC.

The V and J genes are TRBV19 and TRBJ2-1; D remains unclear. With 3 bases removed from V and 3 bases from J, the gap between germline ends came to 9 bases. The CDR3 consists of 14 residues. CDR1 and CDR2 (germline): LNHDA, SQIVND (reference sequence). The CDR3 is CASSMGLNYNEQFF. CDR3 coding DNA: TGTGCCAGTAGTATGGGCTTAAACTACAATGAGCAGTTCTTC.

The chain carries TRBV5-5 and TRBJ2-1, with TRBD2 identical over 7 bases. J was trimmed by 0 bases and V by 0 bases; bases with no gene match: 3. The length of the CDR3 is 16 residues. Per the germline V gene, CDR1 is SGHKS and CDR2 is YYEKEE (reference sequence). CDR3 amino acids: CASSLAASGSYNEQFF. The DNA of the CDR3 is TGTGCCAGCAGCTTGGCCGCTAGCGGCTCCTACAATGAGCAGTTCTTC.

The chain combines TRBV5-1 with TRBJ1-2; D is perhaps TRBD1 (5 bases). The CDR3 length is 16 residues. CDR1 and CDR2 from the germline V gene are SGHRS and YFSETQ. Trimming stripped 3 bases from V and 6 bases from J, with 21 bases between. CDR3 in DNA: TGCGCCAGCAGCTGGGGGGTTACAGGTGTACCACATGGCTACACCTTC. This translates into CASSWGVTGVPHGYTF.

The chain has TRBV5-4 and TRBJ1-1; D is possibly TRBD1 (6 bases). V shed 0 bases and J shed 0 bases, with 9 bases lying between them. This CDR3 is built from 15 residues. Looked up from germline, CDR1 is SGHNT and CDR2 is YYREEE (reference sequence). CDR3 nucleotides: TGTGCCAGCAGCTTGGGGACAGTCATGAACACTGAAGCTTTCTTT. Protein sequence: CASSLGTVMNTEAFF.

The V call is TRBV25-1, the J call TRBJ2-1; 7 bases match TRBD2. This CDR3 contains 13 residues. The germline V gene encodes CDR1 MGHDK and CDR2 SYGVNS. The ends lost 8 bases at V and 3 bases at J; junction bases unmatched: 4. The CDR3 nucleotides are TGTGCCAGCGGGACGGGGGGCTACAATGAGCAGTTCTTC. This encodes CASGTGGYNEQFF.

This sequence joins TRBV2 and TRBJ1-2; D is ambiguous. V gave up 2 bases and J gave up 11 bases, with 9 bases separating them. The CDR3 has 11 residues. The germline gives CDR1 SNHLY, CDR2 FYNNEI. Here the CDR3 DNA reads TGTGCCAGCAGTGAACGAGGTTGGTACACCTTC. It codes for CASSERGWYTF. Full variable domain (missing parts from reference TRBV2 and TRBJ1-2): EPEVTQTPSHQVTQMGQEVILRCVPISNHLYFYWYRQILGQKVEFLVSFYNNEISEKSEIFDDQFSVERPDGSNFTLKIRSTKLEDSAMYFCASSERGWYTFGSGTRLTVV.

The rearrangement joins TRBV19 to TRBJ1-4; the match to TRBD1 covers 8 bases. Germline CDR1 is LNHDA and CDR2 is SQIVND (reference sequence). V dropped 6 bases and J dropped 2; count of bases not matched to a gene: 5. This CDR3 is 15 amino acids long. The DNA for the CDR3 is TGTGCCAGTAGACCCCGGACAGGGACTAATGAAAAACTGTTTTTT. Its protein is CASRPRTGTNEKLFF.

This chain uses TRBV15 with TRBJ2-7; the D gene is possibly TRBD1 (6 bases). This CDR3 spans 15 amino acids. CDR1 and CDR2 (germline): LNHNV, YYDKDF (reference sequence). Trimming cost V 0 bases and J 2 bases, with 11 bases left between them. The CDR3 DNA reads TGTGCCACCAGCAGAGATAAGGGACAAACCTACGAGCAGTACTTC. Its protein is CATSRDKGQTYEQYF.

The chain's CDR3 is CASGLPRGQGAGNTIYF. The DNA of the CDR3 is TGTGCTAGTGGTCTACCGAGGGGACAGGGGGCTGGAAACACCATATATTTT. V is TRBV12-5 and J is TRBJ1-3; 11 bases are shared with TRBD1. This CDR3 has 17 amino acids. V was clipped by 5 bases and J by 2 bases; unmatched bases: 8. In germline, CDR1 is LGHNT, CDR2 FRNRAP.

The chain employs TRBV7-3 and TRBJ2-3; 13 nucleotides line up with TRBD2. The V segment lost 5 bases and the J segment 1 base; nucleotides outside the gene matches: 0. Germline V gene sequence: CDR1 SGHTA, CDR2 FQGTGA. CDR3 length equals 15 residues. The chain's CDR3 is CASSGLAGGTDTQYF. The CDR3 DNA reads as TGTGCCAGCAGCGGACTAGCGGGAGGCACAGATACGCAGTATTTT.

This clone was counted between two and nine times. CDR3 region: CATKQGAYTEAFF. CDR3 coding DNA: TGTGCCACCAAACAGGGGGCGTACACTGAAGCTTTCTTT. The chain joins TRBV6-5 to TRBJ1-1, with TRBD1 matching over 9 bases. J lost 3 bases, V lost 10 bases, and 6 bases had no gene match. CDR3 length: 13 amino acids. The germline V gene encodes CDR1 MNHEY and CDR2 SVGAGI.

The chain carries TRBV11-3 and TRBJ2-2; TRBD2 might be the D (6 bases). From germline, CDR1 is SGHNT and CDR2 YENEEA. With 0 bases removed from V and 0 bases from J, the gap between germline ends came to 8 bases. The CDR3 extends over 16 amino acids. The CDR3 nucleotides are TGTGCCAGCAGCTTAGAAGGGACTGCGAACACCGGGGAGCTGTTTTTT. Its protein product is CASSLEGTANTGELFF.

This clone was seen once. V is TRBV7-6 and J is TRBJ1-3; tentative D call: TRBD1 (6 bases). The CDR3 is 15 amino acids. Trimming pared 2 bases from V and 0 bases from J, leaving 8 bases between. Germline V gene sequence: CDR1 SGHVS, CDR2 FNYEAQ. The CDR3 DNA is TGTGCCAGCAGCTTAAAGGGGGACTCTGGAAACACCATATATTTT. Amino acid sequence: CASSLKGDSGNTIYF. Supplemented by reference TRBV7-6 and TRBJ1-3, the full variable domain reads GAGVSQSPRYKVTKRGQDVALRCDPISGHVSLYWYRQALGQGPEFLTYFNYEAQQDKSGLPNDRFSAERPEGSISTLTIQRTEQRDSAMYRCASSLKGDSGNTIYFGEGSWLTVV.

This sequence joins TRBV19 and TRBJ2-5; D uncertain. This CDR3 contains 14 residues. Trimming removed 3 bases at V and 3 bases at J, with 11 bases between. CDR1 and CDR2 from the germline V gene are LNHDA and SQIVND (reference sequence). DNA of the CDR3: TGTGCCAGTAGTATGCCCTCGGTTAAAGAGACCCAGTACTTC. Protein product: CASSMPSVKETQYF.

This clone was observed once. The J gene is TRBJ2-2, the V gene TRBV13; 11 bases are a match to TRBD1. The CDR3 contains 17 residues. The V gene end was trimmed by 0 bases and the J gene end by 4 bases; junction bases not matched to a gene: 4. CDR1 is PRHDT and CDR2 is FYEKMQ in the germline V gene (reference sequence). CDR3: CASSLGGTGGSTGELFF. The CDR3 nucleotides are TGTGCCAGCAGCTTAGGAGGGACAGGGGGTAGCACCGGGGAGCTGTTTTTT.